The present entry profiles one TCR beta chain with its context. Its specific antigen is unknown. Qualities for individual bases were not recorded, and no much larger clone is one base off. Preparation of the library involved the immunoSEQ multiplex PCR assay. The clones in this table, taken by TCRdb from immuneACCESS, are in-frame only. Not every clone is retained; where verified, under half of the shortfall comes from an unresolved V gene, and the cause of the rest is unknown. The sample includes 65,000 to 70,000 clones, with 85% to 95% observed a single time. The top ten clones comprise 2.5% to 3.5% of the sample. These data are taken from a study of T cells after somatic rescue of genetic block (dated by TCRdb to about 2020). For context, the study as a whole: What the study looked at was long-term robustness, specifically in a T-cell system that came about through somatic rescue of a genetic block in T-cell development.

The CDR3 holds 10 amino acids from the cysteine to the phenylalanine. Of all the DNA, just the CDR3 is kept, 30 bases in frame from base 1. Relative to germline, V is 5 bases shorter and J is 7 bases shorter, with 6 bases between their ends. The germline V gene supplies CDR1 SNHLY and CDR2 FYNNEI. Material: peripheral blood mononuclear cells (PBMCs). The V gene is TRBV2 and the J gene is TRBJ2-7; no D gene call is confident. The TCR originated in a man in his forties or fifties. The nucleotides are TGTGCCAGCAGTCGAAAAGAGCAGTACTTC. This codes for CASSRKEQYF.